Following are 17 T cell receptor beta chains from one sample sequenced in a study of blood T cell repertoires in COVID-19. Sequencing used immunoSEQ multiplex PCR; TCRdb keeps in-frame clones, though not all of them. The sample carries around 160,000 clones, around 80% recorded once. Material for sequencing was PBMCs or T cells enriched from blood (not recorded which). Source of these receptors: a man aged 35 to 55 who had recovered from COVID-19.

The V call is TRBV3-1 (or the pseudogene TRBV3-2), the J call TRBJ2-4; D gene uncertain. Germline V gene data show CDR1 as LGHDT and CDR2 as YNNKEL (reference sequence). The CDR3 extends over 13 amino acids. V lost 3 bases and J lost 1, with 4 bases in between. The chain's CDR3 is CASSQSAKNIQYF. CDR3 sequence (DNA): TGTGCCAGCAGCCAGTCGGCCAAAAACATTCAGTACTTC.

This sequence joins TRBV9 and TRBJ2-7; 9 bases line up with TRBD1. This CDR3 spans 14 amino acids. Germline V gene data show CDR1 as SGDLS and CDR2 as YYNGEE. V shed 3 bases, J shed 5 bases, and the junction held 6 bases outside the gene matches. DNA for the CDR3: TGTGCCAGCAGCGCCCGGGACAGGGCCCACGAGCAGTACTTC. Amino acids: CASSARDRAHEQYF. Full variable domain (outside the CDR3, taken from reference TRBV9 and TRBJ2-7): DSGVTQTPKHLITATGQRVTLRCSPRSGDLSVYWYQQSLDQGLQFLIQYYNGEERAKGNILERFSAQQFPDLHSELNLSSLELGDSALYFCASSARDRAHEQYFGPGTRLTVT.

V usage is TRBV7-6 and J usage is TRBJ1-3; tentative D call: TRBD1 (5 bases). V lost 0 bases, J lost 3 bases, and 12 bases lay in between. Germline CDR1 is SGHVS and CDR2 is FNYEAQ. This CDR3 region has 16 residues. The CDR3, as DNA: TGTGCCAGCAGCTTAGCGTCGGGGGGAGGTGGAAACACCATATATTTT. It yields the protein CASSLASGGGGNTIYF. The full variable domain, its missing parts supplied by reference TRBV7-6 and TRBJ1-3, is GAGVSQSPRYKVTKRGQDVALRCDPISGHVSLYWYRQALGQGPEFLTYFNYEAQQDKSGLPNDRFSAERPEGSISTLTIQRTEQRDSAMYRCASSLASGGGGNTIYFGEGSWLTVV.

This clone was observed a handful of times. The DNA for the CDR3 is TGCGCCGGTAAGTCTAGCGGGGGGAACTGGACCCAAGAGACCCAGTACTTC. As protein: CAGKSSGGNWTQETQYF. This chain connects TRBV4-1 to TRBJ2-5, with 11 positions matching TRBD2. The CDR3 sequence is 17 residues long. Germline CDR1 and CDR2: MGHRA and YSYEKL. The ends lost 11 bases at V and 1 base at J; junction bases unmatched: 15.

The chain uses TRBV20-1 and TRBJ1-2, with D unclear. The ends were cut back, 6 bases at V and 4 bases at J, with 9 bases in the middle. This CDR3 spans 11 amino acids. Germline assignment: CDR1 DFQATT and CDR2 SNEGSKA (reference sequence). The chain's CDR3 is CSAPGTYGYTF. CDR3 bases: TGCAGTGCCCCGGGTACCTATGGCTACACCTTC.

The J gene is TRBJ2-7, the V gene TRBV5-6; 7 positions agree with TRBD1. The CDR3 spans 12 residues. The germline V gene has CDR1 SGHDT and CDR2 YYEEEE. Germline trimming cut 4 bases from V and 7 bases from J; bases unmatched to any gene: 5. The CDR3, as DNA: TGTGCCAGCAGCCGGGACAGAGGGGAGCAGTACGTC. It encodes CASSRDRGEQYV.

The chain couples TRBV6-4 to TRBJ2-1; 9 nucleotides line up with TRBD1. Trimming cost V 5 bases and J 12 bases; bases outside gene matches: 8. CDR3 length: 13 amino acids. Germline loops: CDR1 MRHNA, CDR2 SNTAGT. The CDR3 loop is CASSPDRGVWQFF. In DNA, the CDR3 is TGTGCCAGCAGTCCGGACAGGGGTGTATGGCAGTTCTTC.

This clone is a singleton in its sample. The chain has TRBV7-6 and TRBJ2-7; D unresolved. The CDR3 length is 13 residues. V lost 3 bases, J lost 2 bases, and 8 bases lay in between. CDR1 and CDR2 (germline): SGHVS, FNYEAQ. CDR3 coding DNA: TGTGCCAGCAGCTTTCGGCTAGCCTACGAGCAGTACTTC. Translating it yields CASSFRLAYEQYF.

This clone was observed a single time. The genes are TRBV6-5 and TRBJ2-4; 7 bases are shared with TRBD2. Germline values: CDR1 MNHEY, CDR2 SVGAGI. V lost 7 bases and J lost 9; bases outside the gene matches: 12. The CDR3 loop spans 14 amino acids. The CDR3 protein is CASTIHRDYGIQYF. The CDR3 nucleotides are TGTGCCAGCACGATTCACCGGGACTACGGCATTCAGTACTTC.

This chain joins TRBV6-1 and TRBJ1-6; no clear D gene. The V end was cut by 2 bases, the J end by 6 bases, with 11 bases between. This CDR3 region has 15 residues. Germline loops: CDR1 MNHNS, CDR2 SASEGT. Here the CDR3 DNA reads TGTGCCAGCAGTGAACTCCCGCAGATTAATTCACCCCTCCACTTT. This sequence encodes CASSELPQINSPLHF.

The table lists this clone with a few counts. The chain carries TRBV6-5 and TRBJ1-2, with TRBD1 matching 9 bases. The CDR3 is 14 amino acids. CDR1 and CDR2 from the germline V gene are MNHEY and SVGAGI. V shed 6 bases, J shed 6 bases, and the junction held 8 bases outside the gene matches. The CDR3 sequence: CASRRDREINGYTF. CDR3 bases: TGTGCCAGCAGGCGGGACAGGGAAATCAATGGCTACACCTTC.

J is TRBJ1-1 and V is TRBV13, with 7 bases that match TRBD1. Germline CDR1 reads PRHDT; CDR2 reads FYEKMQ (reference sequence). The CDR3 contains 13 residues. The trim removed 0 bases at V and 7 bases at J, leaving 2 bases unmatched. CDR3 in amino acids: CASSLGTGFEAFF. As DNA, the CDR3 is TGTGCCAGCAGCTTAGGGACAGGGTTTGAAGCTTTCTTT.

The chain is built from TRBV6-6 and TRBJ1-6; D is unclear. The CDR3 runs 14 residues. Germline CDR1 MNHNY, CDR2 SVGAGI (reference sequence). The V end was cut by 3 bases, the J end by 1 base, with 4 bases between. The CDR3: CASSYTSYNSPLHF. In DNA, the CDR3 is TGTGCCAGCAGTTATACTTCCTATAATTCACCCCTCCACTTT.

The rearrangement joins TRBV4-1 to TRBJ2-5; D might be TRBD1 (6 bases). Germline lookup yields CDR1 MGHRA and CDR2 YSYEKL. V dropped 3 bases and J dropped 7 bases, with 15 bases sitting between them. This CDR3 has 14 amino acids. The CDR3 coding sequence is TGCGCCAGCAGCCAGGTCACAGGGCAGGGGACCCAGTACTTC. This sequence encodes CASSQVTGQGTQYF.

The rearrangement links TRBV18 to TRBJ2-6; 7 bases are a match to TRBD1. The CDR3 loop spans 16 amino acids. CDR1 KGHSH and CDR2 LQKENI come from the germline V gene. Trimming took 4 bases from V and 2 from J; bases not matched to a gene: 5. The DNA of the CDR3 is TGTGCCAGCTCACAAACCCAGGGGGCTGGGGCCAACGTCCTGACTTTC. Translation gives CASSQTQGAGANVLTF.

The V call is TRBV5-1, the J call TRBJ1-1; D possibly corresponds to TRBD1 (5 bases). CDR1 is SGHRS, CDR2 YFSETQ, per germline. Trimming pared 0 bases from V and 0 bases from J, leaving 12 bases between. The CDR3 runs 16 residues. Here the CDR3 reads CASSLENRRLNTEAFF. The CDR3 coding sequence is TGCGCCAGCAGCTTGGAGAACAGGCGATTGAACACTGAAGCTTTCTTT.

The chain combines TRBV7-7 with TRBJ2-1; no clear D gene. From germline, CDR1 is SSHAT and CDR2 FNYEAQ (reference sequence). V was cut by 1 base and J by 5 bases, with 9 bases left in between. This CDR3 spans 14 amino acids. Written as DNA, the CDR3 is TGTGCCAGCAGCTTAGGGAACAGAAACAATGAGCAGTTCTTC. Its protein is CASSLGNRNNEQFF. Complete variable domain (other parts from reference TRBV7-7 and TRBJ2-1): GAGVSQSPRYKVTKRGQDVTLRCDPISSHATLYWYQQALGQGPEFLTYFNYEAQPDKSGLPSDRFSAERPEGSISTLTIQRTEQRDSAMYRCASSLGNRNNEQFFGPGTRLTVL.